This T cell receptor beta chain was captured by sequencing in a study of blood T cell repertoires in COVID-19. Some clones are missing from TCRdb's copy, which holds only in-frame ones; the method was immunoSEQ multiplex PCR. The table has about 80,000 clones, around 83% seen once; the top ten hold 35% to 40%. This CDR3 is 14 amino acids long. Per the germline V gene, CDR1 is MGHRA and CDR2 is YSYEKL. The ends were cut back, 4 bases at V and 2 bases at J, with 11 bases in the middle. The clonotype originates from a woman in her 70s with acute or convalescent COVID-19. The sequencing input was peripheral blood. The gene calls are TRBV4-1 and TRBJ2-5; D remains ambiguous. The CDR3 region has the DNA TGCGCCAGCAGCCCTATTGCGGTACAAGAGACCCAGTACTTC. Protein sequence: CASSPIAVQETQYF.